These T cell receptor beta chains were read from a single sample in a study of regulatory T cells in long-lasting Graves disease. TCRdb re-derived calls from the multiplex PCR reads in MiXCR, one entry per CDR3 protein. The sample has approximately 400,000 distinct CDR3 sequences; under 15% are singletons. The same sample was also used in a study of T cells in Graves' hyperthyroidism and ophthalmopathy.

The source was peripheral blood mononuclear cells (PBMCs), collected at new diagnosis, from a patient treated with antithyroid drugs. The receptors were sampled from a woman aged 30 to 39 with Graves disease. The CDR3 runs from the conserved cysteine through the conserved F or W. Each record gives: V gene, CDR3 protein.

v_call: TRBV20-1; cdr3_aa: CSARDLLAGAVETQYF
v_call: TRBV30; cdr3_aa: CAWSPGTGHPHEQYF
v_call: TRBV7-8; cdr3_aa: CASSLGVGGLDNEQFF
v_call: TRBV5-1; cdr3_aa: CASSLVSGTNTEAFF
v_call: TRBV29-1; cdr3_aa: CSVEGTGIYNEQFF
v_call: TRBV30; cdr3_aa: CAWSVRGLAEITDTQYF
v_call: TRBV7-9; cdr3_aa: CASTQKGLAGTLQETQYF
v_call: TRBV4-2; cdr3_aa: CASSQGAGTGIPYEQYF
v_call: TRBV5-5; cdr3_aa: CASSWRDRRYGYTF
v_call: TRBV12-3/TRBV12-4; cdr3_aa: CATAGEKLFF
v_call: TRBV12-5; cdr3_aa: CASAPGGETEAFF
v_call: TRBV27; cdr3_aa: CASRSAGVSTTDTQYF
v_call: TRBV5-1; cdr3_aa: CASSPTSGHNEQFF
v_call: TRBV27; cdr3_aa: CASSLLPVWDNEQFF
v_call: TRBV20-1; cdr3_aa: CSAIGSGNYGYTF
v_call: TRBV11-2; cdr3_aa: CASSPPGDGYGYTF
v_call: TRBV2; cdr3_aa: CASSDGSRVSSYNEQFF
v_call: TRBV7-9; cdr3_aa: CASSLTGRNTEAFF
v_call: TRBV19; cdr3_aa: CASSGSPSNQPQHF
v_call: TRBV4-1; cdr3_aa: CASSQVAGVYEQYF
v_call: TRBV28; cdr3_aa: CASSATSGSEQYF
v_call: TRBV6-5; cdr3_aa: CASSYSLQARGNQPQHF
v_call: TRBV28; cdr3_aa: CASSFVRENHYEQYF
v_call: TRBV28; cdr3_aa: CASSLTASGSYEQFF
v_call: TRBV27; cdr3_aa: CASSNRGRNQPQHF
v_call: TRBV6-4; cdr3_aa: CASGRGAEAFF
v_call: TRBV19; cdr3_aa: CASSYRDRVNTEAFF
v_call: TRBV6-2/TRBV6-3; cdr3_aa: CASSYSRESSTDTQYF
v_call: TRBV18; cdr3_aa: CASSGLTNEKLFF
v_call: TRBV28; cdr3_aa: CAMGKGTANTGELFF
v_call: TRBV3-1; cdr3_aa: CASSHPRGTEAFF
v_call: TRBV11-2; cdr3_aa: CASRPRSGQGAAGELFF
v_call: TRBV7-3; cdr3_aa: CASSLSPLRGANTEAFF